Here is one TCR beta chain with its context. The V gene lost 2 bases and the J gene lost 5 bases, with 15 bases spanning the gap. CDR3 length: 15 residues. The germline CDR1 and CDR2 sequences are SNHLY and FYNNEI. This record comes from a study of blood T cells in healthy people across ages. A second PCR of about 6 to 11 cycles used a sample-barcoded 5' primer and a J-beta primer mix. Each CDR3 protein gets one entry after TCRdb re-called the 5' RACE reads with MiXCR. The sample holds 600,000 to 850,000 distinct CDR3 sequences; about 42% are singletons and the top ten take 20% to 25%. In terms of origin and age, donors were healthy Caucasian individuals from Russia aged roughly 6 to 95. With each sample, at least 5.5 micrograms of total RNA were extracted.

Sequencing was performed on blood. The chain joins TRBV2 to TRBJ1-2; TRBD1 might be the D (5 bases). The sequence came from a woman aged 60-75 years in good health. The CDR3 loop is CASSEPGTVTYGYTF. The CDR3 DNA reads TGTGCCAGCAGTGAACCAGGGACCGTGACTTATGGCTACACCTTC.